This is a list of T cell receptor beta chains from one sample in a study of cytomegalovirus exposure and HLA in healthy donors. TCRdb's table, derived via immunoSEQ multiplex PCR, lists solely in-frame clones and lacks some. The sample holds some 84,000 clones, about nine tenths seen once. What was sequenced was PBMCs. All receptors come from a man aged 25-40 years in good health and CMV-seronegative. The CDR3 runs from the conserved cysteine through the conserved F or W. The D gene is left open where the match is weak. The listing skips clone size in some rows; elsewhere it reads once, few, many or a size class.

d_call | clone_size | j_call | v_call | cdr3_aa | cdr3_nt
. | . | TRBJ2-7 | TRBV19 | CASSITRLSSYEQYF | TGTGCCAGTAGTATAACCCGACTGAGCTCCTACGAGCAGTACTTC
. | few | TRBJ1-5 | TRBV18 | CASFGGGRNQPQHF | TGTGCCAGCTTTGGCGGGGGACGTAATCAGCCCCAGCATTTT
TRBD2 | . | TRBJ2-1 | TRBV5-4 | CASSSGLAGGRSGNEQFF | TGTGCCAGCAGCTCGGGACTAGCGGGAGGGCGGAGCGGCAATGAGCAGTTCTTC
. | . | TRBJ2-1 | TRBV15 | CATSRTVINEQFF | TGTGCCACCAGCAGGACTGTTATTAATGAGCAGTTCTTC
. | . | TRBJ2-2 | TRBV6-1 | CASSDWAGHAGELFF | TGTGCCAGCAGTGATTGGGCAGGTCACGCCGGGGAGCTGTTTTTT
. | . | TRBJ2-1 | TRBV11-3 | CASSLGGWGRPTYNEQFF | TGTGCCAGCAGCTTAGGGGGTTGGGGCAGGCCCACCTACAATGAGCAGTTCTTC
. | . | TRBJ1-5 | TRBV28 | CASSRRGVYSNQPQHF | TGTGCCAGCAGCCGCCGCGGAGTCTATAGCAATCAGCCCCAGCATTTT
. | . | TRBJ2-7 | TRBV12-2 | CASRHFRAYSGTGTYEQYF | TGTGCAAGTCGCCACTTCCGGGCCTACTCCGGGACAGGAACCTACGAGCAGTACTTC
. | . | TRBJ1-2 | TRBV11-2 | CASSPETDIYGYTF | TGTGCCAGCAGCCCCGAGACAGACATCTATGGCTACACCTTC
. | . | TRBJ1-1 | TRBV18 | CASSPGRGNTEAFF | TGTGCCAGCTCACCAGGCAGGGGAAATACTGAAGCTTTCTTT
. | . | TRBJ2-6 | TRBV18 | CASSPSSQGANVLTF | TGTGCCAGCTCACCTTCTAGCCAAGGGGCCAACGTCCTGACTTTC
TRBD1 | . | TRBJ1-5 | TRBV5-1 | CASSPTGQQNQPQHF | TGCGCCAGCAGCCCGACGGGACAGCAGAATCAGCCCCAGCATTTT
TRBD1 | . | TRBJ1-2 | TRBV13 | CASSETGQGPVGYTF | TGTGCCAGCAGCGAAACCGGACAGGGACCAGTCGGCTACACCTTC
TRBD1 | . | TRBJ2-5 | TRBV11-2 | CASSPWDRGETQYF | TGTGCCAGCAGCCCCTGGGACAGGGGAGAGACCCAGTACTTC
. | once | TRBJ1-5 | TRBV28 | CASSLANTGKPQHF | TGTGCCAGCAGTTTAGCGAACACGGGGAAACCCCAGCATTTT
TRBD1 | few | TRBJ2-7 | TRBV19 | CASSIPGTGNYEQYF | TGTGCCAGTAGTATCCCCGGGACAGGGAATTACGAGCAGTACTTC
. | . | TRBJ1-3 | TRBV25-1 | CASSRNLGARNTIYF | TGTGCCAGCAGTCGGAACTTAGGGGCCCGAAACACCATATATTTT
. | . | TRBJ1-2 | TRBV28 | CASSLQGYGYTF | TGTGCCAGCAGTCTACAGGGATATGGCTACACCTTC
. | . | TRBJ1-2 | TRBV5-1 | CASSLVPPGARFGYTF | TGCGCCAGCAGCTTGGTTCCCCCAGGGGCGAGATTTGGCTACACCTTC
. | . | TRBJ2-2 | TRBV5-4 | CASRQDQGIGELFF | TGTGCCAGCAGACAAGACCAGGGAATCGGGGAGCTGTTTTTT
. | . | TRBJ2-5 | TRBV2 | CASSRRVSGEQETQYF | TGTGCCAGCAGCCGACGTGTCAGCGGTGAACAAGAGACCCAGTACTTC
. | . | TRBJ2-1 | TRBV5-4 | CASSTGGKYNEQFF | TGTGCCAGCAGCACCGGGGGAAAATACAATGAGCAGTTCTTC
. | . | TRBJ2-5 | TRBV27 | CASNSRGAQETQYF | TGTGCCAGCAATTCCCGGGGGGCCCAAGAGACCCAGTACTTC
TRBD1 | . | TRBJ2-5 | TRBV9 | CASSDTTGVGETQYF | TGTGCCAGCAGCGATACAACAGGGGTAGGGGAGACCCAGTACTTC
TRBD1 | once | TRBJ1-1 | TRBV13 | CASSFDRGGRAFF | TGTGCCAGCAGCTTCGACAGGGGCGGTAGAGCTTTCTTT
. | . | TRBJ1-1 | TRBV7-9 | CASSLAGQPNTEAFF | TGTGCCAGCAGCTTAGCCGGACAGCCGAACACTGAAGCTTTCTTT
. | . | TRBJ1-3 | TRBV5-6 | CASSLRDMVTGNTIYF | TGTGCCAGCAGCTTGCGGGACATGGTCACTGGAAACACCATATATTTT
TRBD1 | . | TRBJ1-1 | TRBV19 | CASSITGGSAEAFF | TGTGCCAGTAGTATAACAGGGGGCAGCGCTGAAGCTTTCTTT
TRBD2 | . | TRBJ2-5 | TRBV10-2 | CASRVAGQETQYF | TGCGCCAGCAGGGTAGCGGGGCAAGAGACCCAGTACTTC
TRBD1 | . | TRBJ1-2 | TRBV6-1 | CASHGRTGSGYTF | TGTGCCAGCCACGGGCGGACAGGGAGTGGCTACACCTTC
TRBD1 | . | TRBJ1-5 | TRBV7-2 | CASSLTGGSGNQPQHF | TGTGCCAGCAGCCTCACAGGGGGCTCAGGCAATCAGCCCCAGCATTTT
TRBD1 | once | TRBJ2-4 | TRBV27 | CASSYHHQGADIQYF | TGTGCCAGCAGTTACCACCACCAGGGGGCGGACATTCAGTACTTC
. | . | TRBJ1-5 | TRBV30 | CAWSSGGNQPQHF | TGTGCCTGGAGTAGCGGGGGAAATCAGCCCCAGCATTTT
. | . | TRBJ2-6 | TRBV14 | CASSPNSGANVLTF | TGTGCCAGCAGCCCCAACTCTGGGGCCAACGTCCTGACTTTC
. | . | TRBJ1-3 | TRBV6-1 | CASTSTSGNTIYF | TGTGCCAGCACCTCTACGTCTGGAAACACCATATATTTT
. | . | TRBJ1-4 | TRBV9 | CASSGPPLGGIEKLFF | TGTGCCAGCAGCGGGCCTCCCCTGGGGGGTATTGAAAAACTGTTTTTT
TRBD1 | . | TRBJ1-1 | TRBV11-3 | CASSLTGETEAFF | TGTGCCAGCAGCTTAACAGGGGAAACTGAAGCTTTCTTT
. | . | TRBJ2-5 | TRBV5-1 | CASSLVGTPGGTQYF | TGCGCCAGCAGCTTGGTTGGGACTCCAGGCGGGACCCAGTACTTC
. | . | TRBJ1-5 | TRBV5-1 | CASSLEGGLGQPQHF | TGCGCCAGCAGCTTGGAAGGCGGGCTTGGACAGCCCCAGCATTTT
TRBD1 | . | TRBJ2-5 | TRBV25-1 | CASSEYGTEETQYF | TGTGCCAGCAGTGAATATGGGACAGAAGAGACCCAGTACTTC
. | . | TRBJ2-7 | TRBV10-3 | CAISEGGQMTYEQYF | TGTGCCATCAGTGAGGGCGGACAGATGACATACGAGCAGTACTTC
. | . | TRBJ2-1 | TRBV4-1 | CASSQVGRASYNEQFF | TGCGCCAGCAGCCAAGTAGGCAGGGCCTCATACAATGAGCAGTTCTTC
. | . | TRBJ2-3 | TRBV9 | CASSVVSLGSDTQYF | TGTGCCAGCAGCGTAGTTAGTCTAGGTTCAGATACGCAGTATTTT
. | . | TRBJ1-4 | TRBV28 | CASSVGGGLNEKLFF | TGTGCCAGCAGTGTGGGGGGGGGCCTCAATGAAAAACTGTTTTTT
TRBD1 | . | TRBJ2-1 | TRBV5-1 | CASSLAGQGYNEQFF | TGCGCCAGCAGCTTGGCCGGACAGGGTTACAATGAGCAGTTCTTC
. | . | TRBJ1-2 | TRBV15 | CATSRGDTANYGYTF | TGTGCCACCAGCAGAGGGGACACAGCTAACTATGGCTACACCTTC
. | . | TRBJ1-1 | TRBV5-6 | CASTLGARTTEAFF | TGTGCCAGCACTTTGGGGGCGCGGACGACTGAAGCTTTCTTT
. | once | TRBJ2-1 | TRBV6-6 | CASSYTQDYNEQFF | TGTGCCAGCAGTTACACGCAGGATTACAATGAGCAGTTCTTC
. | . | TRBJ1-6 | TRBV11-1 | CASSPISPLHF | TGTGCCAGCAGCCCCATCTCACCCCTCCACTTT
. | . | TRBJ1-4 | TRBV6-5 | CASKKTGDGEKLFF | TGTGCCAGCAAGAAGACAGGCGACGGTGAAAAACTGTTTTTT
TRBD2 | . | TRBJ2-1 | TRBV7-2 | CASSFLSGRALNEQFF | TGTGCCAGCAGCTTCCTTAGCGGGAGGGCCTTGAATGAGCAGTTCTTC
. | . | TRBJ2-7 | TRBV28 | CASSPRVPNYEQYF | TGTGCCAGCAGCCCGAGGGTGCCGAACTACGAGCAGTACTTC
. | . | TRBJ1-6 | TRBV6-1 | CASSEVVYSSYNSPLHF | TGTGCCAGCAGTGAAGTGGTGTATAGCTCCTATAATTCACCCCTCCACTTT
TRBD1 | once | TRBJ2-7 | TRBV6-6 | CASRLPGTGGEQYF | TGTGCCAGCAGATTGCCCGGGACAGGGGGCGAGCAGTACTTC
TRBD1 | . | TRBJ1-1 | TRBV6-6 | CASSQTGQGATEAFF | TGTGCCAGCAGCCAAACCGGACAGGGAGCCACTGAAGCTTTCTTT
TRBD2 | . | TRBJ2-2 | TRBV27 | CASSFGGVHGELFF | TGTGCCAGCAGTTTTGGGGGGGTCCACGGGGAGCTGTTTTTT
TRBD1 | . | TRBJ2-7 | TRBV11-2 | CASTSTGGLEQYF | TGTGCCAGCACTTCGACAGGGGGTTTGGAGCAGTACTTC
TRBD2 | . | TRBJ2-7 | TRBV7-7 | CASSLDGGAYEQYF | TGTGCTAGCAGCTTGGACGGGGGGGCCTACGAGCAGTACTTC
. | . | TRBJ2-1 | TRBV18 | CASSAQGGEQFF | TGTGCCAGCTCAGCACAGGGGGGGGAGCAGTTCTTC
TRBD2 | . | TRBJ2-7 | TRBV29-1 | CSVESSGRAPYEQYF | TGCAGCGTTGAATCTAGCGGGAGGGCCCCCTACGAGCAGTACTTC